Below, one TCR beta chain is given with its context. Its target antigen remains unknown. Base qualities are missing; no much larger clone stands one base away. This sample stems from a study of blood T cell repertoires in COVID-19 (dated by TCRdb to 2019 to 2021). In the study overall: Samples from collaborators originated in the United States, Italy and Spain and spanned both the acute and convalescent phases of COVID-19. The material from the prospective study consisted of cDNA or gDNA derived from T cells, B-cell-depleted T cells, or PBMCs. Deeply sampled blood TCRbeta repertoires from subjects exposed to, actively infected with, or recovered from COVID-19 were included in the dataset. The repertoires were released in a freely available public database meant as a resource for research on the immune response to SARS-CoV-2. Samples were obtained from the ongoing ImmuneRACE study (first 160 participants) and from roughly 1,300 subjects provided by 6 global collaborators. The sample metadata nearly always contained a de-identified subject ID, COVID-19 status, age in years and sex. Where HLA class I and class II types were available, the types were taken from metadata supplied by the sample provider, not from assay-based typing.

TCRbeta CDR3 regions were amplified from genomic DNA using the immunoSEQ Assay, a bias-controlled multiplex PCR. The authors processed their data as follows. Within the assay, amplification of reference gene primers was used to estimate how many nucleated cells each sample contained. To quantify the absolute abundance of each unique TCRbeta CDR3 rearrangement, sequence reads were collapsed and filtered. For each sample, productive Simpson clonality was calculated as the square root of Simpson's diversity index over productive rearrangements. TCRdb obtained this table from immuneACCESS and retained in-frame rearrangements with V and J assigned. These tables miss some clones; where compared with another copy, unresolved V genes account for less than half of the shortfall, and the remainder is unexplained. The DNA was the basis for D and trimming; V, J and clone size are from that table. The sample table shows tens of thousands of clones, and 65% to 85% are seen once. 4.4% of the sample goes to the ten largest clones.

The study at large found these results: The quantity of clinical and demographic metadata differed by source and by participant and was supplied without curation.

V is pared back by 2 bases and J by 3 bases, with 10 bases lying between the germline termini. As encoded in the germline V gene, CDR1 is MNHNS while CDR2 is SASEGT. The CDR3, from cysteine to phenylalanine, totals 15 residues. Of the read, only the CDR3 DNA is kept; its 45 bases are in frame from base 1. Collaborating institutions collected whole blood in K2EDTA tubes following their own protocols. For TCRbeta analysis, collaborator samples were shipped as frozen whole blood, as isolated PBMCs, or as DNA extracted from either sample type. The TCR originated in a man between 50 and 59 years old with active COVID-19. Sequenced material: peripheral blood. The rearrangement joined TRBV6-1 to TRBJ1-4; the D gene is possibly TRBD1, with 5 bases matching. DNA sequence: TGTGCCAGCAGTGAACAGGGCCCCCCTAATGAAAAACTGTTTTTT. Translated, this gives CASSEQGPPNEKLFF.